The clone carrying this TCR beta chain was seen only once. The data stem from a study of cytomegalovirus exposure and HLA in healthy donors. Germline V lookup: CDR1 MNHEY, CDR2 SVGAGI. Trimming removed 0 bases from V and 3 bases from J, with 9 bases in between. The CDR3 totals 15 residues. The study ran its PCR with 60 Vbeta and 13 Jbeta primers. Using immunoSEQ multiplex PCR, the repertoire was profiled, and TCRdb retains in-frame clones only, with some absent. Altogether 100,000 to 150,000 clones are present, about four fifths being singletons, with the ten largest covering 5% to 5.5%. The chain uses TRBV6-5 and TRBJ1-5; D ambiguous. The sequencing sample was made of PBMCs. The sequence came from a young man in good health and CMV-seronegative. This chain's CDR3 is CASSYSRETNQPQHF. The CDR3 DNA reads as TGTGCCAGCAGTTACTCACGAGAAACCAATCAGCCCCAGCATTTT.